The 19 T cell receptor beta chains below come from one sample, sequenced in a study of blood T cell repertoires in COVID-19. Data came from immunoSEQ multiplex PCR; TCRdb stores just in-frame clones and leaves some out. The sample lists about 140,000 clones, just under 85% occurring once. Material for sequencing was PBMCs or T cells enriched from blood (not recorded which). The receptors here all came from a woman in her 50s with acute COVID-19.

V usage is TRBV5-4 and J usage is TRBJ2-5, with 7 bases matching TRBD1. The junction had 5 bases not matched to a gene; V was cut back by 4 bases and J by 5 bases. The CDR3 is 13 amino acids. The germline gives CDR1 SGHNT, CDR2 YYREEE (reference sequence). CDR3 protein: CASSLTGSETQYF. The CDR3 DNA reads TGTGCCAGCAGCCTGACAGGGAGTGAGACCCAGTACTTC.

The chain carries TRBV19 and TRBJ2-1, with TRBD1 matching over 9 bases. This CDR3 has 15 residues. After removal of 7 bases from V and 7 bases from J, the junction contained 11 bases not matched to a gene. From germline, CDR1 is LNHDA and CDR2 SQIVND (reference sequence). The chain's CDR3 is CASNEVGQGLNEQFF. In DNA form, the CDR3 reads TGTGCCAGTAACGAGGTTGGACAGGGGCTAAATGAGCAGTTCTTC.

The J gene is TRBJ1-4, the V gene TRBV30, with TRBD1 as a possible D gene (5 bases). The CDR3 covers 13 residues. Germline loops: CDR1 GTSNPN, CDR2 SVGIG (reference sequence). The germline V and J ends were trimmed by 0 bases and 7 bases, with 9 bases remaining between them. The CDR3 protein is CAWSVQVGEKLFF. The CDR3 coding sequence is TGTGCCTGGAGTGTACAGGTTGGTGAAAAACTGTTTTTT.

The V gene is TRBV7-2, the J gene TRBJ2-2; 8 bases are a match to TRBD2. Looked up from germline, CDR1 is SGHTA and CDR2 is FQGNSA. CDR3 length equals 16 residues. The V segment lost 2 bases and the J segment 1 base; nucleotides outside the gene matches: 3. The CDR3 DNA sequence: TGTGCCAGCAGCTTAAACAGCGGGAGGAACACCGGGGAGCTGTTTTTT. Amino acid sequence: CASSLNSGRNTGELFF.

The J gene is TRBJ1-2, the V gene TRBV2, with 7 bases lining up with TRBD1. The germline V gene has CDR1 SNHLY and CDR2 FYNNEI. The CDR3 sequence is 15 residues long. The trim removed 6 bases at V and 3 bases at J, leaving 10 bases unmatched. CDR3 in DNA: TGTGCCAGCAGCTGGACAGGCGACAGTGACTATGGCTACACCTTC. Translation: CASSWTGDSDYGYTF.

This rearrangement joins TRBV5-6 to TRBJ1-6; D may be TRBD1 (6 bases). Trimming stripped 5 bases from V and 6 bases from J, with 15 bases between. CDR1 and CDR2 (germline): SGHDT, YYEEEE. The CDR3 runs 15 residues. CDR3 sequence: CASRVTGRGNSPLHF. The CDR3 DNA reads TGTGCCAGCAGAGTTACAGGGCGCGGTAATTCACCCCTCCACTTT.

This chain links TRBV21-1 with TRBJ2-7; TRBD1 was called by the table and not checked on the DNA. TRBV21-1 is a pseudogene segment. This CDR3 is 14 amino acids long. The CDR3 sequence: CASSRDRGSYEQYF. CDR3 coding DNA: TGTGCCAGCAGTCGGGACAGGGGTTCCTACGAGCAGTACTTC.

This chain connects TRBV27 to TRBJ1-4, with D tentatively TRBD1 (5 bases). CDR3 length: 15 residues. Germline V gene sequence: CDR1 MNHEY, CDR2 SMNVEV (reference sequence). The V end was cut by 2 bases, the J end by 8 bases, with 15 bases between. The CDR3 DNA sequence: TGTGCCAGCAGTTTAAACGGCGCAGGGTGGGAAAAACTGTTTTTT. It encodes CASSLNGAGWEKLFF.

This clone was counted a single time. V gene TRBV5-4 combines with J gene TRBJ2-2, with D perhaps matching TRBD1 (6 bases). The CDR3 sequence is 13 residues long. CDR1 and CDR2 from the germline V gene are SGHNT and YYREEE (reference sequence). V gave up 4 bases and J gave up 5 bases, with 9 bases separating them. CDR3 loop: CASSLTGTGELFF. The CDR3 coding sequence is TGTGCCAGCAGCCTCACAGGGACCGGGGAGCTGTTTTTT. The full variable domain, completed using reference TRBV5-4 and TRBJ2-2, is ETGVTQSPTHLIKTRGQQVTLRCSSQSGHNTVSWYQQALGQGPQFIFQYYREEENGRGNFPPRFSGLQFPNYSSELNVNALELDDSALYLCASSLTGTGELFFGEGSRLTVL.

This clone is a singleton in its sample. This chain joins TRBV6-5 and TRBJ2-3, with TRBD2 identical over 9 bases. There are 16 residues in the CDR3. V shed 4 bases and J 4 bases; nucleotides not matched to a gene: 9. Germline CDR1 reads MNHEY; CDR2 reads SVGAGI. The CDR3 here is CASSSIAGVGADTQYF. The DNA of the CDR3 is TGTGCCAGCAGTTCGATAGCGGGAGTGGGGGCAGATACGCAGTATTTT.

This clone occurred a few times. The chain uses TRBV9 and TRBJ1-4; 7 positions match TRBD1. Per the germline V gene, CDR1 is SGDLS and CDR2 is YYNGEE. Trimming at V came to 0 bases and at J to 0 bases, leaving 2 bases not matched to a gene. CDR3 length: 16 residues. CDR3 in amino acids: CASSVGTGATNEKLFF. The CDR3 bases are TGTGCCAGCAGCGTAGGGACAGGTGCAACTAATGAAAAACTGTTTTTT.

V and J are TRBV27 and TRBJ2-7, with 8 positions matching TRBD2. Trimming at V came to 5 bases and at J to 0 bases, leaving 9 bases not matched to a gene. Germline CDR1 and CDR2: MNHEY and SMNVEV (reference sequence). This CDR3 has 16 amino acids. The CDR3 loop reads CASSPMGREASYEQYF. In DNA form, the CDR3 reads TGTGCCAGCAGTCCCATGGGGCGGGAGGCCTCCTACGAGCAGTACTTC.

This chain connects TRBV29-1 to TRBJ2-7; TRBD2 matches 7 bases. The length of the CDR3 is 14 residues. Germline-derived CDR1 and CDR2 are SQVTM and ANQGSEA. Trimming at V came to 4 bases and at J to 4 bases, leaving 10 bases not matched to a gene. Here the CDR3 reads CSVVPGGSSYEQYF. CDR3 nucleotides: TGCAGCGTTGTCCCTGGCGGGAGTTCATACGAGCAGTACTTC.

The chain uses TRBV3-1 (or the pseudogene TRBV3-2) and TRBJ2-1, with a weak D call TRBD2 (5 bases). There are 15 residues in the CDR3. Germline V gives CDR1 LGHDT, CDR2 YNNKEL (reference sequence). V lost 4 bases and J 4 bases, leaving 14 bases between the germline ends. This CDR3 reads CASSPTLGGYNEQFF. In nucleotides, the CDR3 is TGTGCCAGCAGCCCGACCCTAGGAGGTTACAATGAGCAGTTCTTC.

This chain joins TRBV15 and TRBJ2-5; D uncertain. Trimming took off 0 bases at V and 1 base at J, with 6 bases between the two ends. The CDR3 has 14 residues. CDR1 and CDR2 from the germline V gene are LNHNV and YYDKDF (reference sequence). CDR3 residues: CATSRDLSQETQYF. Here the CDR3 DNA reads TGTGCCACCAGCAGAGATTTGAGCCAAGAGACCCAGTACTTC.

The chain links TRBV19 to TRBJ2-5; tentatively, D is TRBD1 (6 bases). CDR1 LNHDA and CDR2 SQIVND come from the germline V gene (reference sequence). This CDR3 spans 14 amino acids. The V and J ends lost 4 bases and 5 bases respectively, with 14 bases between them. The DNA of the CDR3 is TGTGCCAGTAGTACCGCAGGGGCTGGGGAGACCCAGTACTTC. Protein product: CASSTAGAGETQYF. Based on the CDR3 plus reference TRBV19 and TRBJ2-5, the full variable domain is DGGITQSPKYLFRKEGQNVTLSCEQNLNHDAMYWYRQDPGQGLRLIYYSQIVNDFQKGDIAEGYSVSREKKESFPLTVTSAQKNPTAFYLCASSTAGAGETQYFGPGTRLLVL.

The CDR3 loop is CASSIEGTGVEQYF. In DNA, the CDR3 is TGTGCCAGTAGTATAGAGGGGACAGGGGTCGAGCAGTACTTC. The rearrangement joins TRBV19 to TRBJ2-7; 10 positions match TRBD1. Germline CDR1 is LNHDA and CDR2 is SQIVND (reference sequence). CDR3 length: 14 amino acids. V trimming: 0 bases; J trimming: 6 bases; junction bases outside the gene matches: 2.

The J gene is TRBJ2-1, the V gene TRBV5-1; 11 bases map to TRBD2. This CDR3 comprises 14 residues. The germline CDR1 and CDR2 sequences are SGHRS and YFSETQ. V lost 1 base, J lost 8 bases, and 2 bases stayed unmatched. In DNA form, the CDR3 reads TGCGCCAGCAGCTTGACTAGCGGGAGCCATGAGCAGTTCTTC. Translation: CASSLTSGSHEQFF. The full variable domain, completed using reference TRBV5-1 and TRBJ2-1, is KAGVTQTPRYLIKTRGQQVTLSCSPISGHRSVSWYQQTPGQGLQFLFEYFSETQRNKGNFPGRFSGRQFSNSRSEMNVSTLELGDSALYLCASSLTSGSHEQFFGPGTRLTVL.

This chain uses TRBV24-1 with TRBJ2-3, with D perhaps matching TRBD2 (6 bases). Trimming removed 5 bases at V and 0 bases at J, with 8 bases between. This CDR3 is built from 14 residues. Germline V gene sequence: CDR1 KGHDR, CDR2 SFDVKD. CDR3 amino acids: CATSAGRSTDTQYF. The CDR3 bases are TGTGCCACCAGTGCGGGGAGGAGCACAGATACGCAGTATTTT.